These T cell receptor beta chains were read from a single sample in a study of cytomegalovirus exposure and HLA in healthy donors. TCRdb's copy holds only in-frame clones and misses some; the assay was immunoSEQ multiplex PCR. Its table records approximately 96,000 clones. Sequencing was performed on PBMCs. The receptors were sampled from a girl aged 10 to 17 in good health and CMV-seropositive. The CDR3 runs from the conserved cysteine through the conserved F or W. The D gene is left open where the match is weak.

d_call,v_call,cdr3_aa
TRBD1,TRBV7-9,CASSLTAGQEPYTF
-,TRBV5-1,CASSLGEDTGELFF
-,TRBV5-6,CASSPQSHGELFF
-,TRBV7-2,CASSLTQGYNSPLHF
-,TRBV5-1,CASSLLSLNTEAFF
TRBD2,TRBV5-6,CASSLILAGVTDTQYF
TRBD2,TRBV7-9,CASSLVYLAGGYNEQFF
-,TRBV7-2,CASSSTFSSYNEQFF
TRBD1,TRBV29-1,CSVRQGSSYEQYF
TRBD1,TRBV4-2,CASSQDLGQGVAEAFF
TRBD1,TRBV19,CASSRRDRINSNQPQHF
-,TRBV2,CARETGASGASYEQYF
TRBD1,TRBV5-4,CASSNRGGYTF